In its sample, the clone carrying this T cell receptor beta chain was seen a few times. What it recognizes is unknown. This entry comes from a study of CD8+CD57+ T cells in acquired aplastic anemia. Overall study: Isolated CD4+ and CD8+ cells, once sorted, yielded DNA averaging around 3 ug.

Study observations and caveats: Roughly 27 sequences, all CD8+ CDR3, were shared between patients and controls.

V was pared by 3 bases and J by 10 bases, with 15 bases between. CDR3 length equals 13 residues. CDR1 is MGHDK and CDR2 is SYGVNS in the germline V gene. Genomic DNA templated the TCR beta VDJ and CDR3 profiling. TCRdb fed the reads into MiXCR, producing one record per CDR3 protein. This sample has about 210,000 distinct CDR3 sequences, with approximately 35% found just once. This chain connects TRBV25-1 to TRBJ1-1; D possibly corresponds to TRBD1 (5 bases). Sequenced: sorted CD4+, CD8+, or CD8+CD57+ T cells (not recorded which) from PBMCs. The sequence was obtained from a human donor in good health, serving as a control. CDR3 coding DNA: TGTGCCAGCAGTGACCAACCTGGGACCGTAGCTTTCTTT. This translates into CASSDQPGTVAFF.